The TCR beta chain described here comes from a study of identical twins. Trimming stripped 5 bases from V and 6 bases from J, with 11 bases between. The CDR3 is 13 residues long. From germline, CDR1 is LNHNV and CDR2 YYDKDF (reference sequence). TCRdb used MiXCR to reprocess the 5' RACE reads, holding one entry per CDR3 protein. The sample yields around 490,000 distinct CDR3 sequences, 14% seen once. The same sample was also studied in work on yellow fever vaccine responses in identical twins.

The gene calls are TRBV15 and TRBJ1-5; possible D gene TRBD1, 5 bases. The clonotype comes from a young woman in good health. The material sequenced was CD4+ T cells sorted from blood. In nucleotides, the CDR3 is TGTGCCACCAGCTGGGGGGTGAGTCAGCCCCAGCATTTT. This codes for CATSWGVSQPQHF.